The 3 T cell receptor beta chains in this list originate from one sample, sequenced in a study of early T cells in non-severe SARS-CoV-2 infection. TCRdb ran MiXCR on the 5' RACE reads and lists one entry per CDR3 protein. The table lists about 58,000 distinct CDR3 sequences, about an eighth of them singletons. Specimen: whole blood. The receptor source for this set is an adult who was a healthcare worker with PCR-confirmed SARS-CoV-2 infection or an uninfected control (not recorded which).

This chain connects TRBV19 to TRBJ2-7; D remains ambiguous. Per the germline V gene, CDR1 is LNHDA and CDR2 is SQIVND (reference sequence). The V gene lost 3 bases and the J gene lost 3 bases, with 15 bases spanning the gap. CDR3 length: 15 amino acids. The CDR3 DNA is TGTGCCAGTAGTATGAAAGGAGATGAGTACTACGAGCAGTACTTC. It is translated as CASSMKGDEYYEQYF.

The rearrangement links TRBV6-2 or TRBV6-3 to TRBJ2-7; perhaps TRBD2 as D (6 bases). Trimming stripped 1 base from V and 6 bases from J, with 7 bases between. CDR1 is MNHEY and CDR2 is SVGEGT in the germline V gene. CDR3 length: 12 amino acids. The CDR3, as DNA: TGTGCCAGCAGTTACTTGGGGGGCGAGCAGTACTTC. It is translated as CASSYLGGEQYF.

This clonotype was seen ten or more times. This chain links TRBV28 with TRBJ2-6, with TRBD1 identical over 7 bases. Germline V lookup: CDR1 MDHEN, CDR2 SYDVKM. With 6 bases clipped from V and 2 bases from J, the junction kept 4 bases outside the gene matches. The CDR3 has 15 amino acids. This CDR3 is CASRVDRAGANVLTF. The CDR3 nucleotides are TGTGCCAGCAGAGTAGACAGGGCTGGGGCCAACGTCCTGACTTTC.